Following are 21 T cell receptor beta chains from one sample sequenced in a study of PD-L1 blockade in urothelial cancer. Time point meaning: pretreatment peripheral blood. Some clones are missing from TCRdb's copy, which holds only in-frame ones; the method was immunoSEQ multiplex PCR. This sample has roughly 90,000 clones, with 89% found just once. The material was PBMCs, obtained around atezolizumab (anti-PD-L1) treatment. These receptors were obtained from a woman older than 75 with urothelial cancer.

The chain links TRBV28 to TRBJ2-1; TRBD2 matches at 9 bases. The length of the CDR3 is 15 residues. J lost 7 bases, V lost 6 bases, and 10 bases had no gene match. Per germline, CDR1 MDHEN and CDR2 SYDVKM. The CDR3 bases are TGTGCCAGCAGCAGCAGCGGGAGGAAAGGTAATGAGCAGTTCTTC. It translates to CASSSSGRKGNEQFF.

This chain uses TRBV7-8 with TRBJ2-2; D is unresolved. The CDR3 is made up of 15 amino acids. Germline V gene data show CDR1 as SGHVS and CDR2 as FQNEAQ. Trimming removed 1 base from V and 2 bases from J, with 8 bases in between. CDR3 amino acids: CASSLVPTNTGELFF. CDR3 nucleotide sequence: TGTGCCAGCAGCTTAGTCCCCACTAACACCGGGGAGCTGTTTTTT.

The CDR3 DNA is TGTGCCAGCAGGGCCCCCAATGAGCAGTTCTTC. Residues: CASRAPNEQFF. This chain connects TRBV6-6 to TRBJ2-1; D is unclear. The germline V gene has CDR1 MNHNY and CDR2 SVGAGI (reference sequence). Trimming took off 6 bases at V and 6 bases at J, with 6 bases between the two ends. This CDR3 comprises 11 residues.

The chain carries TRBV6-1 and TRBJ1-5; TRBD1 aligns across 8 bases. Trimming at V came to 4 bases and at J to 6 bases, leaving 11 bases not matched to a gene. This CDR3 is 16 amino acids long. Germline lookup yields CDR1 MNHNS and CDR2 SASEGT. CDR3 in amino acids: CASSASTSGGGQPQHF. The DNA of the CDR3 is TGTGCCAGCAGTGCCTCTACCTCAGGGGGCGGTCAGCCCCAGCATTTT.

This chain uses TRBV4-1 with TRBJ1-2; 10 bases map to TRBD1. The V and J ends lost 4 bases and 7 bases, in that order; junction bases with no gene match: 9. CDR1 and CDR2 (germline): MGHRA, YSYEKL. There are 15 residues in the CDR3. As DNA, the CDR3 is TGCGCCAGCAGCCGCCAAGGACAGGGGGTTGGTGGCTACACCTTC. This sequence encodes CASSRQGQGVGGYTF.

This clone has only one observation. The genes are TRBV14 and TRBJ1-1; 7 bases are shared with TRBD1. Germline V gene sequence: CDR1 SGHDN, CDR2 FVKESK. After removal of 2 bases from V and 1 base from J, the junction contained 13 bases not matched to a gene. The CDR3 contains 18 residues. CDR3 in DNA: TGTGCCAGCAGCCAACCACCTAGGGACAGATATTCGAACACTGAAGCTTTCTTT. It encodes CASSQPPRDRYSNTEAFF. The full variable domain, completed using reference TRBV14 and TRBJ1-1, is EAGVTQFPSHSVIEKGQTVTLRCDPISGHDNLYWYRRVMGKEIKFLLHFVKESKQDESGMPNNRFLAERTGGTYSTLKVQPAELEDSGVYFCASSQPPRDRYSNTEAFFGQGTRLTVV.

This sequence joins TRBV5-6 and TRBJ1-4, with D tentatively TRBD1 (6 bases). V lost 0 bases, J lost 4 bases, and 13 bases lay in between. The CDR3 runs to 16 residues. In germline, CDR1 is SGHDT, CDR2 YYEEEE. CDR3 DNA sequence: TGTGCCAGCAGCTTGGGGGGGGGCGCAAATAATGAAAAACTGTTTTTT. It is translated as CASSLGGGANNEKLFF.

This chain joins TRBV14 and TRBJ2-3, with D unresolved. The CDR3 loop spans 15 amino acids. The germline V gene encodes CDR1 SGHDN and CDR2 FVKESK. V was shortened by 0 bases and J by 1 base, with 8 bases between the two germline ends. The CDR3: CASSQEFRGTDTQYF. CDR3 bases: TGTGCCAGCAGCCAAGAGTTTCGCGGCACAGATACGCAGTATTTT.

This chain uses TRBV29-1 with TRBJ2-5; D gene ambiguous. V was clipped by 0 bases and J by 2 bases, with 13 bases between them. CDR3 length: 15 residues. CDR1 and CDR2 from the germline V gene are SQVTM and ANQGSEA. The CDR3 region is CSVEDWRSPQETQYF. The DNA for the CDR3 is TGCAGCGTTGAAGATTGGCGTAGCCCGCAAGAGACCCAGTACTTC.

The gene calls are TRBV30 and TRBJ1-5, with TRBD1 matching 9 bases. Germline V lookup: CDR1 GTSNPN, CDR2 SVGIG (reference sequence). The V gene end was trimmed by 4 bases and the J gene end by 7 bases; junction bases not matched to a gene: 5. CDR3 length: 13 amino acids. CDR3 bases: TGTGCCTGGATGGAGGGGACAGGGCAGCCCCAGCATTTT. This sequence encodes CAWMEGTGQPQHF.

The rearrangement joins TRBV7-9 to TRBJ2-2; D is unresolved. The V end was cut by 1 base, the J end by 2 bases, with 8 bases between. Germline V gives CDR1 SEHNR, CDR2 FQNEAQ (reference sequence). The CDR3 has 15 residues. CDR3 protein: CASSLDPVNTGELFF. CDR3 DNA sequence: TGTGCCAGCAGCTTAGATCCAGTAAACACCGGGGAGCTGTTTTTT.

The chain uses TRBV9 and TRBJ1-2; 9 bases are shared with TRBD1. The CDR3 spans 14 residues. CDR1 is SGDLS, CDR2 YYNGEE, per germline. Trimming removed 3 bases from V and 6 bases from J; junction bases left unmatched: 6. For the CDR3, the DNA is TGTGCCAGCAGCGGAGGGACAGGGAGTAATGGCTACACCTTC. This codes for CASSGGTGSNGYTF. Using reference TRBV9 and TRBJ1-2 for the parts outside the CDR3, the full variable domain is DSGVTQTPKHLITATGQRVTLRCSPRSGDLSVYWYQQSLDQGLQFLIQYYNGEERAKGNILERFSAQQFPDLHSELNLSSLELGDSALYFCASSGGTGSNGYTFGSGTRLTVV.

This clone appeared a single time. This CDR3 reads CASSQDGESTDTQYF. Here the CDR3 DNA reads TGTGCCAGCAGCCAAGATGGTGAGAGCACAGATACGCAGTATTTT. The gene calls are TRBV4-2 and TRBJ2-3; D uncertain. This CDR3 contains 15 residues. V gave up 0 bases and J gave up 0 bases, with 7 bases separating them. The germline V gene encodes CDR1 LGHNA and CDR2 YNFKEQ.

The CDR3 sequence: CASRMTSGRISEQYF. CDR3 nucleotide sequence: TGTGCCAGCAGGATGACTAGCGGGAGAATTAGCGAGCAGTACTTC. The chain is built from TRBV28 and TRBJ2-7, with TRBD2 matching 12 bases. The CDR3 contains 15 residues. V dropped 6 bases and J dropped 6; count of bases not matched to a gene: 9. Germline V gene data show CDR1 as MDHEN and CDR2 as SYDVKM.

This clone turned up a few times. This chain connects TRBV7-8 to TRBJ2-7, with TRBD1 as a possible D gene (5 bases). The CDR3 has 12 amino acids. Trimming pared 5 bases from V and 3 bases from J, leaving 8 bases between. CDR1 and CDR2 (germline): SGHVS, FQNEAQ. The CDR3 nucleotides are TGTGCCAGCAGCCAGACAGTCTACGAGCAGTACTTC. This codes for CASSQTVYEQYF.

CDR3 protein: CASSLGPPQIYEQYF. The CDR3 bases are TGTGCCAGCAGTTTGGGGCCACCACAAATCTACGAGCAGTACTTC. V and J are TRBV2 and TRBJ2-7; D is possibly TRBD1 (5 bases). With 5 bases removed from V and 3 bases from J, the gap between germline ends came to 17 bases. The CDR3 extends over 15 amino acids. Germline CDR1 and CDR2: SNHLY and FYNNEI.

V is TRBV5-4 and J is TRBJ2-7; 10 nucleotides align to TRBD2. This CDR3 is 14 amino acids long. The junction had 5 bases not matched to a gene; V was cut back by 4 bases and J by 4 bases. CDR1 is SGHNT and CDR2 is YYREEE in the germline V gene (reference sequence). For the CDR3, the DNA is TGTGCCAGCAGCCTGGAGCGGGAGGGGTACGAGCAGTACTTC. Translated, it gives CASSLEREGYEQYF.

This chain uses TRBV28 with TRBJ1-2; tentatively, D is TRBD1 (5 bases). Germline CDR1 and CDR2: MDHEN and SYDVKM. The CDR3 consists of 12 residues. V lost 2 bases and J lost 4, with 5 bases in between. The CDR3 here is CASSLQGYGYTF. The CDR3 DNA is TGTGCCAGCAGTTTACAGGGCTATGGCTACACCTTC.

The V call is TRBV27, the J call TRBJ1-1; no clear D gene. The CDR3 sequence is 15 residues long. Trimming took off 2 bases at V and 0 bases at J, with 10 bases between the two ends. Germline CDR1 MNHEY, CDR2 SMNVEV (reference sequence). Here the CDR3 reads CASSLNPDMNTEAFF. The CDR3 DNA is TGTGCCAGCAGTTTAAACCCAGACATGAACACTGAAGCTTTCTTT.

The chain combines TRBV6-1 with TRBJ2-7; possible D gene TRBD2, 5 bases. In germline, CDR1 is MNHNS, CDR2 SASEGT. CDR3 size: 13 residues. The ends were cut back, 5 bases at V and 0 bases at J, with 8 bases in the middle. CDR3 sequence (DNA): TGTGCCAGCAGTCGGGAAAGCTCCTACGAGCAGTACTTC. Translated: CASSRESSYEQYF.

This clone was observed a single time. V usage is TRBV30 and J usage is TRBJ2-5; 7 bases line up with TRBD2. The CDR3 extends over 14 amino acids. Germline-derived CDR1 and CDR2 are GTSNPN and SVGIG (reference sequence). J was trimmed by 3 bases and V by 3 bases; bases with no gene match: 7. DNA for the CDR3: TGTGCCTGGAGAAGGCTAGCGGCAGAAGAGACCCAGTACTTC. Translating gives CAWRRLAAEETQYF.